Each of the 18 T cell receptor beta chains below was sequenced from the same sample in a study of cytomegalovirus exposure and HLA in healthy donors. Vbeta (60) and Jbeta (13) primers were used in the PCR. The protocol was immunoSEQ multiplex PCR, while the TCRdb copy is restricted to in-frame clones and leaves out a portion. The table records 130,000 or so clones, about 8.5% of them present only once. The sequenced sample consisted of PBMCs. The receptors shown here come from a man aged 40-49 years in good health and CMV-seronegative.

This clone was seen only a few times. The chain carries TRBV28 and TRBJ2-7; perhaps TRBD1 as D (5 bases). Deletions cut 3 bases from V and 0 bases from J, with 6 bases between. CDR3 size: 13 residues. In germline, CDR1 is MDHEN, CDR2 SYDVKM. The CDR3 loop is CASSLTDSYEQYF. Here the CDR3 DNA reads TGTGCCAGCAGTTTGACAGACTCCTACGAGCAGTACTTC.

In nucleotides, the CDR3 is TGTGCCAGCAGTTACTCCGGGGGGCTCGGCTATGGCTACACCTTC. It yields the protein CASSYSGGLGYGYTF. The V call is TRBV6-5, the J call TRBJ1-2; possibly TRBD1 for D (6 bases). Trimming left V 0 bases short and J 4 bases short, with 12 bases between. The CDR3 spans 15 residues. Germline V CDR1 and CDR2: MNHEY, SVGAGI.

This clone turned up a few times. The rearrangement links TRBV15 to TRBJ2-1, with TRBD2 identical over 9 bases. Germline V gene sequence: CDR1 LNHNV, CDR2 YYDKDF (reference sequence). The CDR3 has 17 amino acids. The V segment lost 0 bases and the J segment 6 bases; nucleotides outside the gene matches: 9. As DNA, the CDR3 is TGTGCCACCAGCAGAGAACGGCGGGGACTAGCAGGCAATGAGCAGTTCTTC. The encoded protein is CATSRERRGLAGNEQFF.

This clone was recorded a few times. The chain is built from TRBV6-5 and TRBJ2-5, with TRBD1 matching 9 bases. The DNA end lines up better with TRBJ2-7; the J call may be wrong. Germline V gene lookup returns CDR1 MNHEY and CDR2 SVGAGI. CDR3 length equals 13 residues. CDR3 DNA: TGTGCCAGCAGTTCCCGGACAGGGGACGAGCAGTACTTC. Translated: CASSSRTGDEQYF.

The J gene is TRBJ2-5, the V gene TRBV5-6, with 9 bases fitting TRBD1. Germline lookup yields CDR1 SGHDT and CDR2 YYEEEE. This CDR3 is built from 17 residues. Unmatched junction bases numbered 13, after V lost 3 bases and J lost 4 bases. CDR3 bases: TGTGCCAGCAGCTCCTTTTTACGGACAGGGGAGAGAGAGACCCAGTACTTC. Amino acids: CASSSFLRTGERETQYF.

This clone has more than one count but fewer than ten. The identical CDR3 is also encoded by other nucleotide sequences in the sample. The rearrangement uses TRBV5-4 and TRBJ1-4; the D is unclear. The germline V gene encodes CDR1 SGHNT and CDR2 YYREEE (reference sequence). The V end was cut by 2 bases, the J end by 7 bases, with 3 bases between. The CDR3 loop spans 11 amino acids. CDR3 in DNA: TGTGCCAGCAGCTTCGGTGAAAAACTGTTTTTT. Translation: CASSFGEKLFF. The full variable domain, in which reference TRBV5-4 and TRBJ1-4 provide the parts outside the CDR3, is ETGVTQSPTHLIKTRGQQVTLRCSSQSGHNTVSWYQQALGQGPQFIFQYYREEENGRGNFPPRFSGLQFPNYSSELNVNALELDDSALYLCASSFGEKLFFGSGTQLSVL.

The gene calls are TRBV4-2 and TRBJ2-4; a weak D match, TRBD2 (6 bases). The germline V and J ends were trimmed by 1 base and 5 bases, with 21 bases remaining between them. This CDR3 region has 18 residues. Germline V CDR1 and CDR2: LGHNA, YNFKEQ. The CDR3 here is CASSQGLVRLGRENIQYF. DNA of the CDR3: TGTGCCAGCAGCCAAGGACTAGTCAGGCTGGGAAGGGAAAACATTCAGTACTTC.

The CDR3 protein is CASGGQANVAFF. CDR3 DNA: TGTGCCAGCGGAGGGCAAGCCAATGTAGCTTTCTTT. The rearrangement joins TRBV5-4 to TRBJ1-1; D not certain. The length of the CDR3 is 12 residues. Germline V gene lookup returns CDR1 SGHNT and CDR2 YYREEE (reference sequence). V was cut by 7 bases and J by 10 bases, with 17 bases left in between.

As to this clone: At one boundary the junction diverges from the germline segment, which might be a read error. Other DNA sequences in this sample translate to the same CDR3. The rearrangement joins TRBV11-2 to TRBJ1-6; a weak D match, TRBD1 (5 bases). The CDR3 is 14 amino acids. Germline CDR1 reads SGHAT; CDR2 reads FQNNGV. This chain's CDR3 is CASSLDPRGSPLHF. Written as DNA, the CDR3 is TGTGCCAGTAGCTTAGATCCAAGGGGCTCACCCCTCCACTTT.

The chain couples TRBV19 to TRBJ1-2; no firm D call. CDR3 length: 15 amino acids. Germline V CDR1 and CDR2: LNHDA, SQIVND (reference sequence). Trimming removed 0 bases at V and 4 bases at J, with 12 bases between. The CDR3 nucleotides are TGTGCCAGTAGTATAGATCCCAGAGGGCCCTATGGCTACACCTTC. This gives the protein CASSIDPRGPYGYTF. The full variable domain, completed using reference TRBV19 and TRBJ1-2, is DGGITQSPKYLFRKEGQNVTLSCEQNLNHDAMYWYRQDPGQGLRLIYYSQIVNDFQKGDIAEGYSVSREKKESFPLTVTSAQKNPTAFYLCASSIDPRGPYGYTFGSGTRLTVV.

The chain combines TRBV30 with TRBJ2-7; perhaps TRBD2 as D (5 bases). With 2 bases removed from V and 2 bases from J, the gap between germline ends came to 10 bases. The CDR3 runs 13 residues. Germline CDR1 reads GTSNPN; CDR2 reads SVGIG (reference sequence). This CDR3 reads CAWSRGIPYEQYF. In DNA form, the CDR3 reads TGTGCCTGGAGTAGAGGGATCCCCTACGAGCAGTACTTC.

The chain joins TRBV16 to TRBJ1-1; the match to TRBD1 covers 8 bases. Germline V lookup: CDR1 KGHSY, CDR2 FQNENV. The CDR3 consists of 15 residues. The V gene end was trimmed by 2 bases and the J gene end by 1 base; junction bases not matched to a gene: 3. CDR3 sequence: CASSQRDRGNTEAFF. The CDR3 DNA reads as TGTGCCAGCAGCCAACGTGACAGGGGGAACACTGAAGCTTTCTTT. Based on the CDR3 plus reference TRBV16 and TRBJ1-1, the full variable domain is GEEVAQTPKHLVRGEGQKAKLYCAPIKGHSYVFWYQQVLKNEFKFLISFQNENVFDETGMPKERFSAKCLPNSPCSLEIQATKLEDSAVYFCASSQRDRGNTEAFFGQGTRLTVV.

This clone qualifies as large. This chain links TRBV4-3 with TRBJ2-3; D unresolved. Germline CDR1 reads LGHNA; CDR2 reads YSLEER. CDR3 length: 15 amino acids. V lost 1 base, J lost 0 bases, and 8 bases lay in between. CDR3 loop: CASSQGRLSTDTQYF. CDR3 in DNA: TGCGCCAGCAGCCAAGGGCGACTCAGCACAGATACGCAGTATTTT.

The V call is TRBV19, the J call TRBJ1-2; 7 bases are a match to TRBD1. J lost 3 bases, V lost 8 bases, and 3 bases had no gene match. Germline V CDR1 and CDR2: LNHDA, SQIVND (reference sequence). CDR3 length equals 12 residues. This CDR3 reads CASSDRYYGYTF. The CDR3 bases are TGTGCCAGTTCGGACAGGTACTATGGCTACACCTTC.

Here the CDR3 reads CASSFLPGRTEAFF. In nucleotides, the CDR3 is TGTGCCAGCAGCTTCCTTCCCGGGAGGACTGAAGCTTTCTTT. The chain is built from TRBV5-5 and TRBJ1-1; the D is unclear. V was clipped by 2 bases and J by 5 bases, with 13 bases between them. Germline CDR1 and CDR2: SGHKS and YYEKEE (reference sequence). The CDR3 contains 14 residues.

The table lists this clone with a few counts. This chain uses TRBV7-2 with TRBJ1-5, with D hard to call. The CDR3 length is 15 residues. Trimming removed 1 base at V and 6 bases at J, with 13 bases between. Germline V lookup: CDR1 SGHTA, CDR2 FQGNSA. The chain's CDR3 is CASSLDGSEAQPQHF. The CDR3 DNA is TGTGCCAGCAGCTTAGACGGCAGTGAGGCTCAGCCCCAGCATTTT.

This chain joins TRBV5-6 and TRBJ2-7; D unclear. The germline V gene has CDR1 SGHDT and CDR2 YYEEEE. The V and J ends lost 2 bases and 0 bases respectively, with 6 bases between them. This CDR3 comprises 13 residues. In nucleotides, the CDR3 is TGTGCCAGCAGCTTTACCAGCTCCTACGAGCAGTACTTC. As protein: CASSFTSSYEQYF.

CDR3: CASSLAGGNSPLHF. The CDR3 DNA sequence: TGTGCCAGCAGCTTAGCCGGCGGCAATTCACCCCTCCACTTT. This chain connects TRBV7-2 to TRBJ1-6, with unresolved D. Deletions cut 0 bases from V and 7 bases from J, with 7 bases between. Germline values: CDR1 SGHTA, CDR2 FQGNSA. The CDR3 runs to 14 residues.